These 8 T cell receptor beta chains share one sample of origin, sequenced in a study of cytomegalovirus exposure and HLA in healthy donors. The PCR ran on 60 Vbeta and 13 Jbeta primers. Profiling relied on immunoSEQ multiplex PCR, and the TCRdb table lists in-frame clones only, not all of them. The data contain 110,000 or so clones, under 90% of them singletons. Sequences were obtained from PBMCs. These receptors were taken from a woman in her late teens or twenties in good health and CMV-seronegative.

The chain links TRBV21-1 to TRBJ2-2; TRBD2, the table's D call, was not compared with the DNA. TRBV21-1 corresponds to a pseudogene. This CDR3 has 18 amino acids. DNA for the CDR3: TGTGCCAGCAGCAAGGAGGGACCGGTTGCAGGGAACACCGGGGAGCTGTTTTTT. It codes for CASSKEGPVAGNTGELFF.

The genes are TRBV28 and TRBJ2-3, with D possibly being TRBD1 (6 bases). This CDR3 has 15 residues. Germline assignment: CDR1 MDHEN and CDR2 SYDVKM. Trimming pared 2 bases from V and 2 bases from J, leaving 11 bases between. CDR3: CASSLTQGPTDTQYF. The CDR3 region has the DNA TGTGCCAGCAGTTTAACCCAGGGGCCCACAGATACGCAGTATTTT.

The V gene is TRBV5-6, the J gene TRBJ2-7, with TRBD1 matching over 12 bases. With 5 bases clipped from V and 5 bases from J, the junction kept 14 bases outside the gene matches. Germline-derived CDR1 and CDR2 are SGHDT and YYEEEE. This CDR3 has 17 residues. CDR3 sequence: CASRRRGGTGGKNEQYV. CDR3 sequence (DNA): TGTGCCAGCAGAAGGAGGGGTGGGACAGGGGGCAAAAACGAGCAGTACGTC.

The genes are TRBV5-1 and TRBJ2-3, with TRBD2 identical over 8 bases. The CDR3 runs 14 residues. Per germline, CDR1 SGHRS and CDR2 YFSETQ. V was pared by 3 bases and J by 3 bases, with 3 bases of the junction left unmatched. The CDR3: CASSSGLGTDTQYF. The CDR3 DNA reads as TGCGCCAGCAGCTCGGGACTAGGAACAGATACGCAGTATTTT.

The V call is TRBV28, the J call TRBJ1-1, with D uncertain. The CDR3 consists of 12 residues. Germline CDR1 and CDR2: MDHEN and SYDVKM. V gave up 3 bases and J gave up 8 bases, with 10 bases separating them. The CDR3 sequence is CASSFKTGEAFF. CDR3 sequence (DNA): TGTGCCAGCAGTTTCAAGACGGGAGAAGCTTTCTTT.

This clone has a handful of counts. The chain links TRBV6-1 to TRBJ2-7; D possibly corresponds to TRBD2 (5 bases). V was shortened by 6 bases and J by 2 bases, with 11 bases between the two germline ends. Germline CDR1 and CDR2: MNHNS and SASEGT. The CDR3 length is 13 residues. CDR3 nucleotides: TGTGCCAGCAGGGACTCAAAACCCTACGAGCAGTACGTC. Translation: CASRDSKPYEQYV.

The chain uses TRBV29-1 and TRBJ2-1; perhaps TRBD1 as D (6 bases). The CDR3 length is 12 residues. Trimming took 4 bases from V and 8 from J, leaving 12 bases between them. Germline V gives CDR1 SQVTM, CDR2 ANQGSEA. In nucleotides, the CDR3 is TGCAGCGTTGTTCTGGGGGCGGATGAGCAGTTCTTC. This sequence encodes CSVVLGADEQFF.

This sequence joins TRBV6-5 and TRBJ1-2, with 10 bases lining up with TRBD1. The CDR3 loop spans 14 amino acids. The germline V gene has CDR1 MNHEY and CDR2 SVGAGI. V trimming: 8 bases; J trimming: 4 bases; junction bases outside the gene matches: 7. In nucleotides, the CDR3 is TGTGCCAGCGCATCCAGGGACAGGGGCTATGGCTACACCTTC. Translated: CASASRDRGYGYTF.